Listed below are T cell receptor beta chains from one sample, sequenced in a study of blood T cell repertoires in COVID-19. TCRdb keeps only in-frame clones here, not all; method: immunoSEQ multiplex PCR. Of approximately 76,000 clones detected, approximately 85% appear once; the ten largest clones hold over 35%. Sequencing was done on a sample of peripheral blood. All receptors derive from a human donor in a cohort sampled during active COVID-19. CDR3s include the opening cysteine and the closing phenylalanine or tryptophan. The D gene is left open where the match is weak. Size is stated for part of the rows, as once, few or many counts, or as a class when the clone is expanded.

clone_size: .; d_call: .; v_call: TRBV2; j_call: TRBJ2-7; cdr3_nt: TGTGCCAGCAGAGAATATCCCTACGAGCAGTACTTC; cdr3_aa: CASREYPYEQYF
clone_size: .; d_call: .; v_call: TRBV9; j_call: TRBJ2-7; cdr3_nt: TGTGCCAGCAGCTTCAGTGGTGCAGGGGGGTACTACGAGCAGTACTTC; cdr3_aa: CASSFSGAGGYYEQYF
clone_size: .; d_call: TRBD1; v_call: TRBV5-1; j_call: TRBJ1-1; cdr3_nt: TGCGCCAGCAGATCCCGGACAGGGACTATGAACACTGAAGCTTTCTTT; cdr3_aa: CASRSRTGTMNTEAFF
clone_size: once; d_call: TRBD1; v_call: TRBV29-1; j_call: TRBJ2-1; cdr3_nt: TGCAGCGTCGATACAGGGGGCTCGAACAATGAGCAGTTCTTC; cdr3_aa: CSVDTGGSNNEQFF
clone_size: .; d_call: .; v_call: TRBV7-6; j_call: TRBJ1-1; cdr3_nt: TGTGCCAGCAGCTTAGATACGACAGGACCGAACACTGAAGCTTTCTTT; cdr3_aa: CASSLDTTGPNTEAFF
clone_size: .; d_call: .; v_call: TRBV6-5; j_call: TRBJ2-7; cdr3_nt: TGTGCCAGCAGTTACGGCAGGGGTGGCGAGCAGTACTTC; cdr3_aa: CASSYGRGGEQYF
clone_size: .; d_call: .; v_call: TRBV28; j_call: TRBJ1-1; cdr3_nt: TGTGCCAGCATCCTATCAAGGGGAGGGACTGAAGCTTTCTTT; cdr3_aa: CASILSRGGTEAFF
clone_size: .; d_call: TRBD1; v_call: TRBV28; j_call: TRBJ2-7; cdr3_nt: TGTGCCAGCAGTACAGGGGGTAGGGCCTACGAGCAGTACTTC; cdr3_aa: CASSTGGRAYEQYF
clone_size: .; d_call: .; v_call: TRBV19; j_call: TRBJ1-1; cdr3_nt: TGTGCCAGTAGTATCGAAAGGAGGGCTTTCTTT; cdr3_aa: CASSIERRAFF
clone_size: .; d_call: TRBD1; v_call: TRBV14; j_call: TRBJ2-2; cdr3_nt: TGTGCCAGCAGCCGCGACAGGGTGGACACCGGGGAGCTGTTTTTT; cdr3_aa: CASSRDRVDTGELFF
clone_size: .; d_call: .; v_call: TRBV2; j_call: TRBJ1-4; cdr3_nt: TGTGCCAGCAGTCGCCAGAATGAAAAACTGTTTTTT; cdr3_aa: CASSRQNEKLFF
clone_size: .; d_call: TRBD2; v_call: TRBV5-4; j_call: TRBJ2-2; cdr3_nt: TGTGCCAGCAGCTTGGGACTAGCGGGATCCGGGGAGCTGTTTTTT; cdr3_aa: CASSLGLAGSGELFF
clone_size: .; d_call: .; v_call: TRBV19; j_call: TRBJ1-1; cdr3_nt: TGTGCCAGTAGTATAGAGCAGGGCGGTGAAGCTTTCTTT; cdr3_aa: CASSIEQGGEAFF
clone_size: .; d_call: TRBD1; v_call: TRBV20-1; j_call: TRBJ1-1; cdr3_nt: TGCAGTGCTAGTGACAGGGGGGAAGCTTTCTTT; cdr3_aa: CSASDRGEAFF
clone_size: few; d_call: TRBD1; v_call: TRBV6-6; j_call: TRBJ1-4; cdr3_nt: TGTGCCAGCAGTCTACGACAACGACAGGGGGCCCGGGAAAAACTGTTTTTT; cdr3_aa: CASSLRQRQGAREKLFF
clone_size: .; d_call: TRBD1; v_call: TRBV6-6; j_call: TRBJ2-2; cdr3_nt: TGTGCCAGCAGACCCGACAGGGTCGGGAACACCGGGGAGCTGTTTTTT; cdr3_aa: CASRPDRVGNTGELFF
clone_size: .; d_call: TRBD1; v_call: TRBV7-2; j_call: TRBJ1-2; cdr3_nt: TGTGCCAGCAGCTTAGGGGACAGTCGATACTATGGCTACACCTTC; cdr3_aa: CASSLGDSRYYGYTF
clone_size: .; d_call: TRBD2; v_call: TRBV5-1; j_call: TRBJ2-1; cdr3_nt: TGCGCCAGCAGCTTCTCCGGGACTAGCGGGACTGGCTCCTACAATGAGCAGTTCTTC; cdr3_aa: CASSFSGTSGTGSYNEQFF
clone_size: once; d_call: .; v_call: TRBV15; j_call: TRBJ1-5; cdr3_nt: TGTGCCACCAGCAGAGTGTTGCCGGGTGGTACCGGTCAGCCCCAGCATTTT; cdr3_aa: CATSRVLPGGTGQPQHF
clone_size: .; d_call: TRBD2; v_call: TRBV9; j_call: TRBJ2-3; cdr3_nt: TGTGCCAGCAGCGTAGAGAGGGGACTAGCGGGAGCGAGGTACACAGATACGCAGTATTTT; cdr3_aa: CASSVERGLAGARYTDTQYF
clone_size: .; d_call: .; v_call: TRBV6-5; j_call: TRBJ1-1; cdr3_nt: TGTGCCAGCAGCCCATTGGGGGGGTCGGGCACTGAAGCTTTCTTT; cdr3_aa: CASSPLGGSGTEAFF
clone_size: .; d_call: .; v_call: TRBV28; j_call: TRBJ2-1; cdr3_nt: TGTGCCAGCAGTTTGGTCGGCGGATTTAGCTCCTACAATGAGCAGTTCTTC; cdr3_aa: CASSLVGGFSSYNEQFF
clone_size: .; d_call: .; v_call: TRBV9; j_call: TRBJ1-1; cdr3_nt: TGTGCCAGCAGCGTAGCTCCCTTGGCAGGGCCTGAAGCTTTCTTT; cdr3_aa: CASSVAPLAGPEAFF
clone_size: .; d_call: TRBD2; v_call: TRBV19; j_call: TRBJ2-1; cdr3_nt: TGTGCCAGTATTCCTAGCGGGTCTAATGACAATGAGCAGTTCTTC; cdr3_aa: CASIPSGSNDNEQFF
clone_size: .; d_call: TRBD1; v_call: TRBV7-8; j_call: TRBJ2-4; cdr3_nt: TGTGCCAGCAGCCTCGGACAGGACATTCAGTACTTC; cdr3_aa: CASSLGQDIQYF
clone_size: .; d_call: .; v_call: TRBV5-5; j_call: TRBJ2-3; cdr3_nt: TGTGCCAGCAGCTTTGATTCGGGGGGCCGTCGCAATACGCAGTATTTT; cdr3_aa: CASSFDSGGRRNTQYF
clone_size: .; d_call: .; v_call: TRBV12-3/TRBV12-4; j_call: TRBJ1-4; cdr3_nt: TGTGCCAGCAGTTTAAATCAGGGCGAAAAACTGTTTTTT; cdr3_aa: CASSLNQGEKLFF
clone_size: .; d_call: .; v_call: TRBV5-6; j_call: TRBJ2-1; cdr3_nt: TGTGCCAGCAGCCTGGGGGTGGGCCTTAGCTCCTACAATGAGCAGTTCTTC; cdr3_aa: CASSLGVGLSSYNEQFF
clone_size: .; d_call: TRBD1; v_call: TRBV14; j_call: TRBJ1-2; cdr3_nt: TGTGCCAGCAGCCATGGGCTAGGCCGGGACAGGGTAACATTCACCTTC; cdr3_aa: CASSHGLGRDRVTFTF
clone_size: .; d_call: TRBD2; v_call: TRBV2; j_call: TRBJ2-2; cdr3_nt: TGTGCCAGCGGGACTAGCGGGAGTCGGACCGGGGAGCTGTTTTTT; cdr3_aa: CASGTSGSRTGELFF
clone_size: once; d_call: .; v_call: TRBV5-1; j_call: TRBJ1-6; cdr3_nt: TGCGCCAGCAGCTTGGCAGGGTATTCACCCCTCCACTTT; cdr3_aa: CASSLAGYSPLHF
clone_size: .; d_call: TRBD1; v_call: TRBV27; j_call: TRBJ1-5; cdr3_nt: TGTGCCAGCAGTAAGGACAGGGAGGCTCAGCCCCAGCATTTT; cdr3_aa: CASSKDREAQPQHF
clone_size: .; d_call: .; v_call: TRBV7-6; j_call: TRBJ2-2; cdr3_nt: TGTGCCAGCAGCTTACAGGGTTATGCCGGGGAGCTGTTTTTT; cdr3_aa: CASSLQGYAGELFF
clone_size: .; d_call: TRBD1; v_call: TRBV7-2; j_call: TRBJ1-2; cdr3_nt: TGTGCCAGCAGCCCCACTCAGGGGGCGCTTAATGGCTACACCTTC; cdr3_aa: CASSPTQGALNGYTF
clone_size: .; d_call: .; v_call: TRBV5-6; j_call: TRBJ1-5; cdr3_nt: TGTGCCAGCAGCACAGGGACCCGGAGCAATCAGCCCCAGCATTTT; cdr3_aa: CASSTGTRSNQPQHF
clone_size: .; d_call: .; v_call: TRBV5-4; j_call: TRBJ1-2; cdr3_nt: TGTGCCAGCAGCGGGGACATCTATGGCTACACCTTC; cdr3_aa: CASSGDIYGYTF
clone_size: .; d_call: TRBD1; v_call: TRBV5-1; j_call: TRBJ2-7; cdr3_nt: TGCGCCAGCAGCTTGGTGTCAGGGGGTAGTGCCTACGAGCAGTACTTC; cdr3_aa: CASSLVSGGSAYEQYF
clone_size: .; d_call: TRBD2; v_call: TRBV6-5; j_call: TRBJ2-7; cdr3_nt: TGTGCCAGCAGCAGACTAGCGGGAGCCTACGAGCAGTACTTC; cdr3_aa: CASSRLAGAYEQYF
clone_size: .; d_call: .; v_call: TRBV5-5; j_call: TRBJ1-1; cdr3_nt: TGTGCCAGCAGCTTGAATCTTGTAGCAGGGACTGAAGCTTTCTTT; cdr3_aa: CASSLNLVAGTEAFF
clone_size: .; d_call: .; v_call: TRBV4-1; j_call: TRBJ1-6; cdr3_nt: TGCGCCAGCAGCCAAGAGGGAGTTTCACCCCTCCACTTT; cdr3_aa: CASSQEGVSPLHF
clone_size: .; d_call: TRBD2; v_call: TRBV14; j_call: TRBJ2-1; cdr3_nt: TGTGCCAGCAGCCCGACTAGCGGGTACAATGAGCAGTTCTTC; cdr3_aa: CASSPTSGYNEQFF
clone_size: few; d_call: .; v_call: TRBV4-2; j_call: TRBJ1-4; cdr3_nt: TGTGCCAGCAGCCAAGATACGGGGGGTAGTGAAAAACTGTTTTTT; cdr3_aa: CASSQDTGGSEKLFF
clone_size: .; d_call: .; v_call: TRBV12-3/TRBV12-4; j_call: TRBJ1-1; cdr3_nt: TGTGCCAGCAGTTTTCAGGGGACTGAAGCTTTCTTT; cdr3_aa: CASSFQGTEAFF
clone_size: .; d_call: TRBD2; v_call: TRBV24-1; j_call: TRBJ2-2; cdr3_nt: TGTGCCACCAGTACAAATCTAGCGGGAGGGCCGGGCACCGGGGAGCTGTTTTTT; cdr3_aa: CATSTNLAGGPGTGELFF
clone_size: .; d_call: .; v_call: TRBV11-2; j_call: TRBJ1-5; cdr3_nt: TGTGCCAGCAGCTTAGACAGGAAACAGCCCCAGCATTTT; cdr3_aa: CASSLDRKQPQHF
clone_size: once; d_call: TRBD2; v_call: TRBV15; j_call: TRBJ2-7; cdr3_nt: TGTGCCACCAGCGGCGCCGATGAAGCGGGAACCTACGAGCAGTACTTC; cdr3_aa: CATSGADEAGTYEQYF
clone_size: .; d_call: TRBD2; v_call: TRBV7-3; j_call: TRBJ2-1; cdr3_nt: TGTGCCAGCAGCTTAGTAGCGGGAGGCCCTGGTGATGTCAGGAATGAGCAGTTCTTC; cdr3_aa: CASSLVAGGPGDVRNEQFF
clone_size: .; d_call: .; v_call: TRBV7-9; j_call: TRBJ2-6; cdr3_nt: TGTGCCAGCAGCTTCACCTTACTTCAGGGCGCTGGGGCCAACGTCCTGACTTTC; cdr3_aa: CASSFTLLQGAGANVLTF
clone_size: .; d_call: .; v_call: TRBV20-1; j_call: TRBJ2-2; cdr3_nt: TGCAGTGCTAGTCCGGGGACTCAGAACACCGGGGAGCTGTTTTTT; cdr3_aa: CSASPGTQNTGELFF
clone_size: once; d_call: .; v_call: TRBV12-5; j_call: TRBJ1-1; cdr3_nt: TGTGCTAGTGTTTCAGGGTTAGACAACACTGAAGCTTTCTTT; cdr3_aa: CASVSGLDNTEAFF
clone_size: .; d_call: .; v_call: TRBV3-1/TRBV3-2; j_call: TRBJ1-4; cdr3_nt: TGTGCCAGTAGCATGATTATCGGTGAAAAACTGTTTTTT; cdr3_aa: CASSMIIGEKLFF
clone_size: .; d_call: TRBD2; v_call: TRBV27; j_call: TRBJ2-7; cdr3_nt: TGTGCCAGCAGCCGTGCGGGGGGCTCTCCCCTCTCCTACGAGCAGTACTTC; cdr3_aa: CASSRAGGSPLSYEQYF